These T cell receptor beta chains were read from a single sample in a study of T cell responses to AZD1222 COVID-19 vaccine. The method was immunoSEQ multiplex PCR; TCRdb's version includes in-frame clones alone and lacks a portion of them. This sample has some 150,000 clones, with around 90% found just once. The sample here was peripheral blood, taken on day 0 of AZD1222 vaccination. The receptors originated from an adult in good health. Each CDR3 is given with its conserved first and last residue. The D gene is left open where the match is weak. The listing skips clone size in some rows; elsewhere it reads once, few, many or a size class.

J gene	D gene	V gene	clone size	CDR3 protein	CDR3 DNA
TRBJ2-3	.	TRBV3-1/TRBV3-2	once	CASSQASPTDTQYF	TGTGCCAGCAGCCAAGCCTCTCCCACAGATACGCAGTATTTT
TRBJ1-2	TRBD1	TRBV19	.	CASRHTGVEGYTF	TGTGCCAGTAGGCACACAGGGGTAGAGGGCTACACCTTC
TRBJ1-5	.	TRBV21-1	.	CASSKARQCNQPQHF	TGTGCCAGCAGCAAAGCTAGACAGTGCAATCAGCCCCAGCATTTT
TRBJ2-1	.	TRBV24-1	.	CATSERYNEQFF	TGTGCCACCAGTGAGAGGTACAATGAGCAGTTCTTC
TRBJ2-5	.	TRBV3-1/TRBV3-2	.	CASLTRGGETQYF	TGTGCCAGCCTCACCCGGGGTGGGGAGACCCAGTACTTC
TRBJ1-6	.	TRBV28	.	CASSRVASNSPLHF	TGTGCCAGCAGTAGAGTAGCCTCAAATTCACCCCTCCACTTT
TRBJ1-5	.	TRBV10-3	.	CAISGGDTSNQPQHF	TGTGCCATCAGTGGGGGGGACACTAGCAATCAGCCCCAGCATTTT
TRBJ1-1	.	TRBV28	.	CASSPSPDLRWTEAFF	TGTGCCAGCAGCCCCAGTCCGGACCTTAGGTGGACTGAAGCTTTCTTT
TRBJ2-2	.	TRBV3-1/TRBV3-2	.	CASSPVGRLRPGELFF	TGTGCCAGCAGCCCTGTGGGGCGGCTTCGCCCCGGGGAGCTGTTTTTT
TRBJ2-7	TRBD1	TRBV14	.	CASSHGTGRAYEQYF	TGTGCCAGCAGCCACGGGACAGGCCGCGCCTACGAGCAGTACTTC
TRBJ2-1	TRBD1	TRBV29-1	.	CSVRQGTSYNEQFF	TGCAGCGTTCGACAGGGAACTTCCTACAATGAGCAGTTCTTC
TRBJ1-2	.	TRBV6-1	few	CASSEASSPIYGYTF	TGTGCCAGCAGTGAAGCTTCCAGCCCGATCTATGGCTACACCTTC
TRBJ1-1	.	TRBV5-4	.	CASSLAPRQDTEAFF	TGTGCCAGCAGCTTGGCCCCCCGGCAGGACACTGAAGCTTTCTTT
TRBJ2-7	TRBD1	TRBV7-3	.	CASSLGQGAYEQYF	TGTGCCAGCAGCCTTGGACAGGGGGCCTACGAGCAGTACTTC
TRBJ1-2	TRBD1	TRBV5-1	once	CASSWNPRDRVNYGYTF	TGCGCCAGCAGCTGGAACCCCCGGGACAGGGTAAACTATGGCTACACCTTC
TRBJ2-1	.	TRBV3-1/TRBV3-2	once	CASSPPSALAIYNEQFF	TGTGCCAGCAGCCCACCGTCTGCCCTGGCCATCTACAATGAGCAGTTCTTC
TRBJ1-5	.	TRBV6-4	few	CASSEGSGSQPQHF	TGTGCCAGCAGTGAAGGGTCGGGATCCCAGCCCCAGCATTTT
TRBJ1-6	.	TRBV15	.	CATSRPHDSPLHF	TGTGCCACCAGCAGACCCCACGATTCACCCCTCCACTTT
TRBJ2-3	TRBD2	TRBV6-1	.	CASSEGFSGEWGTDTQYF	TGTGCCAGCAGTGAAGGTTTTAGCGGGGAGTGGGGCACAGATACGCAGTATTTT
TRBJ1-5	.	TRBV4-2	once	CASSQEETGWNQPQHF	TGTGCCAGCAGCCAAGAGGAGACAGGCTGGAATCAGCCCCAGCATTTT